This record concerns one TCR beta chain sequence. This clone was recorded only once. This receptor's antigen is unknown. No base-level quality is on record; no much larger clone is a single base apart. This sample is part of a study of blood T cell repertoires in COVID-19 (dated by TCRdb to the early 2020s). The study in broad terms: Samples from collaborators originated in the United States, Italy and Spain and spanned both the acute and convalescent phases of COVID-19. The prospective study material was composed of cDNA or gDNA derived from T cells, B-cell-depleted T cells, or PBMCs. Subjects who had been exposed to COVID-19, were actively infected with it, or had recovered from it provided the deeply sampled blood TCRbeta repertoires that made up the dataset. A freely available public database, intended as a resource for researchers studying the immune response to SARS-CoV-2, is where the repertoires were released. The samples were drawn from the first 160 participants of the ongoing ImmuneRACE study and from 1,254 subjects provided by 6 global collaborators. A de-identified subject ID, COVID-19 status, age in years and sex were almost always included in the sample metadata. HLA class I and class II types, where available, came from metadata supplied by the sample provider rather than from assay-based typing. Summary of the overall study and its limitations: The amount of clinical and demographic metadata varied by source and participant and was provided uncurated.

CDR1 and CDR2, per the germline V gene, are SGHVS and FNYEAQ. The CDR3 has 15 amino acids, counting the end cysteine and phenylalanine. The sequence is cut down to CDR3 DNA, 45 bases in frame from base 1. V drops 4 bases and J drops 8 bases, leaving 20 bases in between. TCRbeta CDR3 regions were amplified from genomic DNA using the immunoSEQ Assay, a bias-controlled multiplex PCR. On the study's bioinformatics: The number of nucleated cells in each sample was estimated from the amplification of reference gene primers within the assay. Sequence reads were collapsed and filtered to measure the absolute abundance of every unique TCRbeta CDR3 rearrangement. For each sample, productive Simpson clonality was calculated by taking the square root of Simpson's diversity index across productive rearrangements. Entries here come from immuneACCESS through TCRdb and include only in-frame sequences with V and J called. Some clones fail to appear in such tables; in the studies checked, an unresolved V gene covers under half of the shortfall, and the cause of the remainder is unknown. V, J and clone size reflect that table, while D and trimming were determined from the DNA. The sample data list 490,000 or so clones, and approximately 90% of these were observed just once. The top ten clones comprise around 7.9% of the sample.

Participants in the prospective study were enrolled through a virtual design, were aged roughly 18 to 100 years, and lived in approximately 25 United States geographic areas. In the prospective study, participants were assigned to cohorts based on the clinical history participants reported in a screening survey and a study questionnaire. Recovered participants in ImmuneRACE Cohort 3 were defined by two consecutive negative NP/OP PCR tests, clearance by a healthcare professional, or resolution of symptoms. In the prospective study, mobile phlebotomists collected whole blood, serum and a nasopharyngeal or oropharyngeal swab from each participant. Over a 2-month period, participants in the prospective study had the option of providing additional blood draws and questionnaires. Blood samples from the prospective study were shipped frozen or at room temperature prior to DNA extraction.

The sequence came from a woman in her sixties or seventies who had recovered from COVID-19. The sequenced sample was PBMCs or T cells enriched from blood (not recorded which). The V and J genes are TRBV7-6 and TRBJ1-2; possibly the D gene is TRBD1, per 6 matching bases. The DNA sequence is TGTGCCAGCAGCTCGACCCCCATGGCAGGGGAGGGCTACACCTTC. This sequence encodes CASSSTPMAGEGYTF.